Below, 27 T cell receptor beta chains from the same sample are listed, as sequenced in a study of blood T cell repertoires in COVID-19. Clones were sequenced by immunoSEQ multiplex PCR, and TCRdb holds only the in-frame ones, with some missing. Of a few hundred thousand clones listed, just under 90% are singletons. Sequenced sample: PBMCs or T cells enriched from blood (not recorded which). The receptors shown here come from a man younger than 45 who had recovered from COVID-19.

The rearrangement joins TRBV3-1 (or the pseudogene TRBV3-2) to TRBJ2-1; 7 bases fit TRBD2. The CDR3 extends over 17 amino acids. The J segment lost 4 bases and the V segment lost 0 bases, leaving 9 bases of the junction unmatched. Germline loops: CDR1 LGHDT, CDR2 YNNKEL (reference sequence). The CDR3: CASSQDASGITYNEQFF. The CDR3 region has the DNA TGTGCCAGCAGCCAAGATGCCAGCGGGATAACTTACAATGAGCAGTTCTTC.

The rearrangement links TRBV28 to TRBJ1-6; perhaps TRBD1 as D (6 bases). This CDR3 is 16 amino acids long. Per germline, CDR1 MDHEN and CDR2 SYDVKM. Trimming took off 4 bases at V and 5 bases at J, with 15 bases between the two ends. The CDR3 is CASSSDRNVDNSPLHF. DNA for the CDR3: TGTGCCAGCAGTTCCGACAGGAATGTGGATAATTCACCCCTCCACTTT.

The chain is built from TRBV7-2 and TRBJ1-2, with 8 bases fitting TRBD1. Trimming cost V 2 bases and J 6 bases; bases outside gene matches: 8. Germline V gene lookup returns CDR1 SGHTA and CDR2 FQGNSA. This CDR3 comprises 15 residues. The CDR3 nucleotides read TGTGCCAGCAGCTTAATGACAGGGGCCGGAGATGGCTACACCTTC. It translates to CASSLMTGAGDGYTF.

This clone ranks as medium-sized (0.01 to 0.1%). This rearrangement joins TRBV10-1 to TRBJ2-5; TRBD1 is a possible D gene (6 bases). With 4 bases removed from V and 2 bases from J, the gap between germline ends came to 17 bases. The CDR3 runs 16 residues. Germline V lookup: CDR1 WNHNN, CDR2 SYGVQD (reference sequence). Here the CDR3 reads CASSGGAAGEQETQYF. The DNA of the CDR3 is TGCGCCAGCAGTGGGGGTGCGGCAGGGGAGCAAGAGACCCAGTACTTC.

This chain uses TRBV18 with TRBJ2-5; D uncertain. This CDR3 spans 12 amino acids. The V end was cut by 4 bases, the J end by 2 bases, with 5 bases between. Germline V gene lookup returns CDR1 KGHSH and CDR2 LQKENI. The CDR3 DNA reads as TGTGCCAGCTCACTTCCTCAAGAGACCCAGTACTTC. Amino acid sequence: CASSLPQETQYF.

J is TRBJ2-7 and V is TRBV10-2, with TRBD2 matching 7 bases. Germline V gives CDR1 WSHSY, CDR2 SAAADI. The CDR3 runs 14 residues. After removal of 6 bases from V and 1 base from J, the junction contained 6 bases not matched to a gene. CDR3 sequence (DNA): TGCGCCAGCAGCACCGGGACTAATTCCTACGAGCAGTACTTC. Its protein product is CASSTGTNSYEQYF.

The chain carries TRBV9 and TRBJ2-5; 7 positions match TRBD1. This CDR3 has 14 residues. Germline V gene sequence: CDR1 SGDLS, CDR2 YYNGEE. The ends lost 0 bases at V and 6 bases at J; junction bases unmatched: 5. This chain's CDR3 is CASSVGVGGQTQYF. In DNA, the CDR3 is TGTGCCAGCAGCGTAGGGGTAGGGGGCCAGACCCAGTACTTC.

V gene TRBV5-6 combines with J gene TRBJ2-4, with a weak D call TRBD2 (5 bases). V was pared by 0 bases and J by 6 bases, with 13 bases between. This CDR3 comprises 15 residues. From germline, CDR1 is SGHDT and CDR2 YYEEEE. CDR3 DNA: TGTGCCAGCAGCTTGGATAAGGGAGTATCAAACATTCAGTACTTC. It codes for CASSLDKGVSNIQYF.

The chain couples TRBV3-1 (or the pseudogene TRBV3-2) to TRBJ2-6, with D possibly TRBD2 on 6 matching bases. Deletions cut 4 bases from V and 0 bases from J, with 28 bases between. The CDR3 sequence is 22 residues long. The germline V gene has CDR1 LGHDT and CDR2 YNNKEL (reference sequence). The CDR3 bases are TGTGCCAGCAGCCTCAACATCAATAGGCGGGAAGGGATGTGCTCTGGGGCCAACGTCCTGACTTTC. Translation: CASSLNINRREGMCSGANVLTF.

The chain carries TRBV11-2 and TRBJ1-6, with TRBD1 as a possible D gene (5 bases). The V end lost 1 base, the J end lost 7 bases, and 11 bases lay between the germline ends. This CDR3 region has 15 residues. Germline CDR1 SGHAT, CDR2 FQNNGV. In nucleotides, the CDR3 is TGTGCCAGCAGCTTAGGGTCTGGGGGGAATTCACCCCTCCACTTT. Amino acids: CASSLGSGGNSPLHF.

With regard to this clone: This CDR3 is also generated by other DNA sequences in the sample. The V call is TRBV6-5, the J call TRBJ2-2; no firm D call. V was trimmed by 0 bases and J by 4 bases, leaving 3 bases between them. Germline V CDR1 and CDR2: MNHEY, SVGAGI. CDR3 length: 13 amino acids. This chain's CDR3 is CASSYSRTGELFF. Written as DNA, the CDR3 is TGTGCCAGCAGTTACTCCCGCACCGGGGAGCTGTTTTTT.

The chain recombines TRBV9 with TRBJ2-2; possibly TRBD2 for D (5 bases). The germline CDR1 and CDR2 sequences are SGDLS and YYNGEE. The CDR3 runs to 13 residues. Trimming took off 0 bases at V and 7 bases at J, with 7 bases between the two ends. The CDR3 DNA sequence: TGTGCCAGCAGCGTAGACGGGGTCGGGGAGCTGTTTTTT. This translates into CASSVDGVGELFF.

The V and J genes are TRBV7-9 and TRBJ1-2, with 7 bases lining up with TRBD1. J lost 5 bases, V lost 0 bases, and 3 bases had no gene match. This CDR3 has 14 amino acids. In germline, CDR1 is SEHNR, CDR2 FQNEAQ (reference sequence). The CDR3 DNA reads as TGTGCCAGCAGCTTAGCCCCAGGGGGGTATGGCTACACCTTC. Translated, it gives CASSLAPGGYGYTF.

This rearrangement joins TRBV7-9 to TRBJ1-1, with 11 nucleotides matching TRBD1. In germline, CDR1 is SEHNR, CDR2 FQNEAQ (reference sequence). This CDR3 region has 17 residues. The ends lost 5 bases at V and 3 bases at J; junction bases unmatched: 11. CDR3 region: CASSPGTGGWIDTEAFF. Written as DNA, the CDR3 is TGTGCCAGCAGCCCCGGGACAGGGGGTTGGATCGACACTGAAGCTTTCTTT.

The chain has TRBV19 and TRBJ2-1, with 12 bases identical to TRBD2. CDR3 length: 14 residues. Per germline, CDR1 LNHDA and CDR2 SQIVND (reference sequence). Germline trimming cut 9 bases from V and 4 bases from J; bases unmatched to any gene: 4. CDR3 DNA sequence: TGTGCCAGCGAAACTAGCGGGGGGTACAATGAGCAGTTCTTC. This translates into CASETSGGYNEQFF.

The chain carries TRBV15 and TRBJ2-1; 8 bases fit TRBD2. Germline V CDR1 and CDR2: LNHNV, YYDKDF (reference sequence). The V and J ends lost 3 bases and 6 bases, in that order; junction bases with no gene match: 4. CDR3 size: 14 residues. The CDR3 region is CATSSGGASNEQFF. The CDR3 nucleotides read TGTGCCACCAGCAGCGGGGGGGCCAGCAATGAGCAGTTCTTC.

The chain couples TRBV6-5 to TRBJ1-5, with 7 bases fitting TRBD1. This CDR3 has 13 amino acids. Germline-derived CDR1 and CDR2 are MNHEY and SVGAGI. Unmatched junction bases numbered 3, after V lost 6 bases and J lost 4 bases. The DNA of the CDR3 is TGTGCCAGCAGCGGGACAGCTAATCAGCCCCAGCATTTT. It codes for CASSGTANQPQHF.

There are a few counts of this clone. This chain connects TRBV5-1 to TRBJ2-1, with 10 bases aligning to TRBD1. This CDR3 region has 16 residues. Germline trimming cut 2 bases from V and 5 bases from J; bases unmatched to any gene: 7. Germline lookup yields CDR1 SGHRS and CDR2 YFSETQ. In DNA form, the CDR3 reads TGCGCCAGCAGCTTCCGGGACAGGGGTCTACACAATGAGCAGTTCTTC. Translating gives CASSFRDRGLHNEQFF.

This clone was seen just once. The CDR3 coding sequence is TGTGCCAGCAGCCGACTGTCCCCGGGACTAGCGGGCTCCGAGCAGTACTTC. This sequence encodes CASSRLSPGLAGSEQYF. V gene TRBV7-6 combines with J gene TRBJ2-7; 12 nucleotides match TRBD2. Germline lookup yields CDR1 SGHVS and CDR2 FNYEAQ. V shed 5 bases and J 6 bases; nucleotides not matched to a gene: 14. The CDR3 length is 17 residues.

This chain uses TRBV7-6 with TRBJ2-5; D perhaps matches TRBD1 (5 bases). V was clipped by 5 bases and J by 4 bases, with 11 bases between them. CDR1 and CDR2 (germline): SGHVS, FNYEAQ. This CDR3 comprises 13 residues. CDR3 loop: CASSRSQGETQYF. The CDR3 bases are TGTGCCAGCAGCAGATCGCAGGGAGAGACCCAGTACTTC.

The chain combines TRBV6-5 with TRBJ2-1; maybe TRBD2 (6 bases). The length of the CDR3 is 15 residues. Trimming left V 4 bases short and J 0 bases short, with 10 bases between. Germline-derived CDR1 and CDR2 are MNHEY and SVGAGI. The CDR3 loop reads CASSSTGVSYNEQFF. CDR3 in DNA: TGTGCCAGCAGTTCGACGGGAGTCTCCTACAATGAGCAGTTCTTC.

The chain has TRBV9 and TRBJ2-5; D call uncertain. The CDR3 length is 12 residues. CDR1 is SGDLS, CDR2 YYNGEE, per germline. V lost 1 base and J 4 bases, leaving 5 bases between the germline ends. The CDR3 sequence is CASSVYGETQYF. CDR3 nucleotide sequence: TGTGCCAGCAGCGTATACGGAGAGACCCAGTACTTC.

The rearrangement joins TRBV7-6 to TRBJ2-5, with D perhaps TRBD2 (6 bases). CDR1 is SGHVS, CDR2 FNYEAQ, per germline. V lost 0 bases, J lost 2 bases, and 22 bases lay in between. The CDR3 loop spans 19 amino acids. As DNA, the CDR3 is TGTGCCAGCAGCTTAGCGCCTGTTTGGGCTAGCGTGGGTCAAGAGACCCAGTACTTC. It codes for CASSLAPVWASVGQETQYF.

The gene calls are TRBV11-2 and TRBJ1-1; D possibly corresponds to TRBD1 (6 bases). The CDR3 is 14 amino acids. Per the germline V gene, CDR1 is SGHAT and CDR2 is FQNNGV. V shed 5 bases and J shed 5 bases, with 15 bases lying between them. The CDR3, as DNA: TGTGCCAGCAGCCGGACAGTTCAGGGGACTGAAGCTTTCTTT. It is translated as CASSRTVQGTEAFF.

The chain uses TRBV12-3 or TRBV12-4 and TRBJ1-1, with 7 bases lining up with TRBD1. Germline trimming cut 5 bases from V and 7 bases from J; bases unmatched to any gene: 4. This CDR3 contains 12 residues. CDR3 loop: CASSPNRGEAFF. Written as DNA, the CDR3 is TGTGCCAGCAGTCCCAACAGGGGTGAAGCTTTCTTT.

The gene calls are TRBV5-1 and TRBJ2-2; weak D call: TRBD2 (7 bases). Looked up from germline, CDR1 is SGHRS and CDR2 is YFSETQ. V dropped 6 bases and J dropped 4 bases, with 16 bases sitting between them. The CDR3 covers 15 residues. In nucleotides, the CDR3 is TGCGCCAGCAACCAGGCGGGGGCAAGCACCGGGGAGCTGTTTTTT. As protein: CASNQAGASTGELFF.

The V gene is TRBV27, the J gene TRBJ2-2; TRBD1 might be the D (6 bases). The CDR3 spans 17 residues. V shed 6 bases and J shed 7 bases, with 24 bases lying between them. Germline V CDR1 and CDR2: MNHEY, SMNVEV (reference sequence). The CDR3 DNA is TGTGCCAGCAGCTCGCCCAGGAACAGGGTTTATAACGGGGAGCTGTTTTTT. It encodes CASSSPRNRVYNGELFF.